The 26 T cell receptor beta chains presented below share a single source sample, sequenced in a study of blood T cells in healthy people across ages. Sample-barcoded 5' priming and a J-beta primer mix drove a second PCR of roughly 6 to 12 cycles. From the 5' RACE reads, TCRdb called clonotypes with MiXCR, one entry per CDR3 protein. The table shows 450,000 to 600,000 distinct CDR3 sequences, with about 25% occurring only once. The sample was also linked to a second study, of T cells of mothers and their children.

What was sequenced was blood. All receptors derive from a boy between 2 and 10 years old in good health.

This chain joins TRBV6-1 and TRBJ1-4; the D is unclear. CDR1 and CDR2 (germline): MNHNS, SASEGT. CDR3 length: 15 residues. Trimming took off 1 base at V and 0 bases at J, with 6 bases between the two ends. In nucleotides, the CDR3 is TGTGCCAGCAGTGAAGTTTGGACAACTAATGAAAAACTGTTTTTT. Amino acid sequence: CASSEVWTTNEKLFF.

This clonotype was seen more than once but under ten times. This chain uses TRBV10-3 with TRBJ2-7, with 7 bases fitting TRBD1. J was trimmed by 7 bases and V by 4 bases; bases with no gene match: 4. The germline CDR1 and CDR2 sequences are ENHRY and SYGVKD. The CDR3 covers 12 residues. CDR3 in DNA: TGTGCCATCAGTGGGGACAGCCCGGAGCAGTACTTC. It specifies CAISGDSPEQYF.

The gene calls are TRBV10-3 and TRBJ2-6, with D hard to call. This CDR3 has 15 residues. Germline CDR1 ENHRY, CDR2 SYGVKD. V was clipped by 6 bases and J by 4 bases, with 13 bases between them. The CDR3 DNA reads TGTGCCATCAGAGATCCGAGATCCGGGGCCAACGTCCTGACTTTC. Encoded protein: CAIRDPRSGANVLTF.

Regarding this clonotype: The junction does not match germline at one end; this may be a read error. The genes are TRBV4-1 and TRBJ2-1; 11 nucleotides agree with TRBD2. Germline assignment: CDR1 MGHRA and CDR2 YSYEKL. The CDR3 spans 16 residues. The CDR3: CASSQPTSGSYYEQCF. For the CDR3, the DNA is TGCGCCAGCAGCCAACCAACTAGCGGGAGTTACTACGAGCAGTGCTTC.

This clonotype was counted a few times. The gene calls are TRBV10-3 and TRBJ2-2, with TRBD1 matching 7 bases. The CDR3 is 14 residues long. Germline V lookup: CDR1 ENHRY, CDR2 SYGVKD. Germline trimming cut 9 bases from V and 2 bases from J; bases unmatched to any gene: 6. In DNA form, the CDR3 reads TGTGCCATTCGGACAGGTCCTAACACCGGGGAGCTGTTTTTT. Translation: CAIRTGPNTGELFF.

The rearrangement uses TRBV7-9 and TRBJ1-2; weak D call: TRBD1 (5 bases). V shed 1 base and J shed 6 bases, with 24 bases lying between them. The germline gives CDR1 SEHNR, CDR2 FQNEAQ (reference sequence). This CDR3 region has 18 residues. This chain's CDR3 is CASSLVAGNLGTGNGYTF. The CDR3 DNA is TGTGCCAGCAGCTTAGTTGCGGGGAACCTCGGGACGGGAAATGGCTACACCTTC.

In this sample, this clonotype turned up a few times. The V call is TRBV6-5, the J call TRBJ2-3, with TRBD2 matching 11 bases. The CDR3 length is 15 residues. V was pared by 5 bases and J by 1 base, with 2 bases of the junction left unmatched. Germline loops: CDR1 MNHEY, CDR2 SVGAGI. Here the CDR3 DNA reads TGTGCCAGCAGTCCACTAGCGGGAGGCACAGATACGCAGTATTTT. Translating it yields CASSPLAGGTDTQYF.

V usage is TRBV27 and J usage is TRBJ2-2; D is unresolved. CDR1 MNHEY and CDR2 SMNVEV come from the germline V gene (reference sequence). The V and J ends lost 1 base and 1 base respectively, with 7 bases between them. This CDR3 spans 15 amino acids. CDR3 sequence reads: CASSLLGGNTGELFF. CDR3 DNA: TGTGCCAGCAGTTTATTGGGCGGGAACACCGGGGAGCTGTTTTTT.

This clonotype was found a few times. CDR3 sequence reads: CSVADRAGETQYF. DNA for the CDR3: TGCAGCGTTGCGGACAGGGCTGGAGAGACCCAGTACTTC. The J gene is TRBJ2-5, the V gene TRBV29-1, with 8 bases lining up with TRBD1. This CDR3 has 13 amino acids. V trimming: 4 bases; J trimming: 4 bases; junction bases outside the gene matches: 5. Germline V gene sequence: CDR1 SQVTM, CDR2 ANQGSEA.

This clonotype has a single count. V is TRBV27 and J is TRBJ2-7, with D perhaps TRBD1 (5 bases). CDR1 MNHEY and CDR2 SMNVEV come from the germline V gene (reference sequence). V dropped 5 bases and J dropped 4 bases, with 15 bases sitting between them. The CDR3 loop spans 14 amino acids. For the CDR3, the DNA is TGTGCCAGCAGTCGTGTCAGGGAATTTTACGAGCAGTACTTC. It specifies CASSRVREFYEQYF.

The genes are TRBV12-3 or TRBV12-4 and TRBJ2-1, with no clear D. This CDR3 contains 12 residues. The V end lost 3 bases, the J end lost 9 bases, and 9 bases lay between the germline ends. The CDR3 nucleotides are TGTGCCAGCAGTTTTCGGCTAGGTGAGCAGTTCTTC. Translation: CASSFRLGEQFF.

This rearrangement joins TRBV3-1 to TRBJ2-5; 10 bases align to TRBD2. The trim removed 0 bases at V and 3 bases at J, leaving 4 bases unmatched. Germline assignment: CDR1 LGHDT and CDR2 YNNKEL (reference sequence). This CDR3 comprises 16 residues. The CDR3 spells CASSQETLAGEETQYF. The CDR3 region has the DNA TGTGCCAGCAGCCAAGAAACTCTAGCGGGGGAAGAGACCCAGTACTTC.

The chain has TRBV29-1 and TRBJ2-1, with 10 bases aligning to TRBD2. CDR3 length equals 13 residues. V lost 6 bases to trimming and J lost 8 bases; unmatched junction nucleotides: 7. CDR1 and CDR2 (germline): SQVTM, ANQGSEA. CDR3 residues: CSVGLLAGHEQFF. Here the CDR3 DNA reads TGCAGCGTGGGATTACTAGCGGGGCATGAGCAGTTCTTC.

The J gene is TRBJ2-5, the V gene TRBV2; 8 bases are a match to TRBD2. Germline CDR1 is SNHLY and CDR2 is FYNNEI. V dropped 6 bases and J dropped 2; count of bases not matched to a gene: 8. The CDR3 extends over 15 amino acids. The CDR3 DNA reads TGTGCCAGCAGGGGCTGGACTAGCAGACAAGAGACCCAGTACTTC. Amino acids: CASRGWTSRQETQYF.

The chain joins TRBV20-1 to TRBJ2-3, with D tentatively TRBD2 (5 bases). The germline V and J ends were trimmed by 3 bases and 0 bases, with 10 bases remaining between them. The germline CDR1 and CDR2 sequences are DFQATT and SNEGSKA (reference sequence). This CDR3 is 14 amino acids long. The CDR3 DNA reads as TGCAGTGCTAGTGCGGGTTCTAGCACAGATACGCAGTATTTT. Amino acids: CSASAGSSTDTQYF.

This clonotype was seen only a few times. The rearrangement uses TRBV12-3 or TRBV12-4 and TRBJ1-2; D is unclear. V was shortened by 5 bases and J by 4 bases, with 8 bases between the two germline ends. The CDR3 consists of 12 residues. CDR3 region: CASSGASYGYTF. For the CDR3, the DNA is TGTGCCAGCAGTGGAGCTTCCTATGGCTACACCTTC.

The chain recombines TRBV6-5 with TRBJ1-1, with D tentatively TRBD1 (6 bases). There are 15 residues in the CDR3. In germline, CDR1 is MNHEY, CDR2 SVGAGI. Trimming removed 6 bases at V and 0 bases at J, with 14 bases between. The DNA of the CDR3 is TGTGCCAGCAGCATAACAGGGTCCTTGAACACTGAAGCTTTCTTT. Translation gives CASSITGSLNTEAFF.

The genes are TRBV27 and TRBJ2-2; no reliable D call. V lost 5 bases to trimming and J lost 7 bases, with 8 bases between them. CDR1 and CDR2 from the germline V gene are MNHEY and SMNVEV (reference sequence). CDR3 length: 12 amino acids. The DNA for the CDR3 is TGTGCCAGCAGTGCGCACGGCGGGGAGCTGTTTTTT. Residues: CASSAHGGELFF.

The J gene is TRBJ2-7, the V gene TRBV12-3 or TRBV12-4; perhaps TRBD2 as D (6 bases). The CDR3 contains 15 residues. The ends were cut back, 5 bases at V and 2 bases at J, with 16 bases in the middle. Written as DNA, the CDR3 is TGTGCCAGCAGTCACGGGACTCGCCGACCCTACGAGCAGTACTTC. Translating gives CASSHGTRRPYEQYF.

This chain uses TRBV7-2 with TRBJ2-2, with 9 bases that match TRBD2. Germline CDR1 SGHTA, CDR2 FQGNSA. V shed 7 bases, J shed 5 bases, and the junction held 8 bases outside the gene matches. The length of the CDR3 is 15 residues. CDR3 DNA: TGTGCCAGCACCCCGGGCGGGGGGGGTACCGGGGAGCTGTTTTTT. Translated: CASTPGGGGTGELFF.

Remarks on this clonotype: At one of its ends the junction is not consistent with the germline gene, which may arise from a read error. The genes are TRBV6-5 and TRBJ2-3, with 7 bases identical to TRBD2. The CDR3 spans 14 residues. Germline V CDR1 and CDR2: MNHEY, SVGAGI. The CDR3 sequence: CASTYGRKVDTQYF. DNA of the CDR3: TGTGCCAGCACTTACGGGAGGAAGGTCGATACGCAGTATTTT.

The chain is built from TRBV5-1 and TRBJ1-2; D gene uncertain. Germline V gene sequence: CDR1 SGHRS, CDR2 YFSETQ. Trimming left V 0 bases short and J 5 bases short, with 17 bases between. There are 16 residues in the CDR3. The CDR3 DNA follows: TGCGCCAGCAGCTTGGAAGGCGGGCGAACCACTTATGGCTACACCTTC. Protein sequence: CASSLEGGRTTYGYTF.

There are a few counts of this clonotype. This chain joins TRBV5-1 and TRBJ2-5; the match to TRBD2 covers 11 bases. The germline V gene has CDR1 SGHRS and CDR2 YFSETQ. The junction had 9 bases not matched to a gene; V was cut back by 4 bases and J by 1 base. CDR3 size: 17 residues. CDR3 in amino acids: CASSGGLAEGPQETQYF. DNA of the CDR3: TGCGCCAGCAGCGGGGGACTAGCGGAGGGACCCCAAGAGACCCAGTACTTC.

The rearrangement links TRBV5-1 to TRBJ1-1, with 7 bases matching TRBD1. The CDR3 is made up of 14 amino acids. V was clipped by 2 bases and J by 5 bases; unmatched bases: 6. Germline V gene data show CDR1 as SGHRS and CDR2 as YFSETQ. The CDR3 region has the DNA TGCGCCAGCAGCTTTCGACAGGGAGAAACTGAAGCTTTCTTT. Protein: CASSFRQGETEAFF.

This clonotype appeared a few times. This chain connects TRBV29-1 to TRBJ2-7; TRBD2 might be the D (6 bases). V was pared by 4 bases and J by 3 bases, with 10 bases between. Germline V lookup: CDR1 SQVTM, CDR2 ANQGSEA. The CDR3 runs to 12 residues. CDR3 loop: CSVVGGLYEQYF. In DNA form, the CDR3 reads TGCAGCGTTGTAGGAGGGCTCTACGAGCAGTACTTC.

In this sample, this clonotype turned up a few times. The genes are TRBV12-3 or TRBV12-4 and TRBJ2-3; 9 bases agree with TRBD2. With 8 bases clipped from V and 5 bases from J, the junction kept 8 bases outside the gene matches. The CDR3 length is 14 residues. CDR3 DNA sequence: TGTGCCAGCTCTGGTAGCGGGAGCTTAGATACGCAGTATTTT. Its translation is CASSGSGSLDTQYF.